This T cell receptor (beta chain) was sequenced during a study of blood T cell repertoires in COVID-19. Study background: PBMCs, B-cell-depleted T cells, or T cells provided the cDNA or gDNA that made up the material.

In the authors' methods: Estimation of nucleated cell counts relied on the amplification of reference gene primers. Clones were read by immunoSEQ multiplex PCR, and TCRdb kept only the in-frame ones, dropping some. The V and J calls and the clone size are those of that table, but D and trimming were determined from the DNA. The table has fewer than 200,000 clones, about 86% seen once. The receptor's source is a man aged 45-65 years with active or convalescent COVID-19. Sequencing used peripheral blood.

Here the CDR3 DNA reads TGTGCCAGCAGTTACTCCCAGGGGGCGGATACGCAGTATTTT. Translated, it gives CASSYSQGADTQYF. V usage is TRBV6-6 and J usage is TRBJ2-3; TRBD1 agrees at 8 bases. CDR1 is MNHNY and CDR2 is SVGAGI in the germline V gene (reference sequence). J lost 6 bases, V lost 0 bases, and 2 bases had no gene match. This CDR3 is built from 14 residues.